This T cell receptor beta chain appears in the sequencing data of a study of graft-versus-host responses after intestinal transplantation. Study-wide findings and caveats: Maximum circulating GvH clone levels tracked with early post-transplant HvG decreases. GvH clones detected in recipient marrow included some appearing first in ileum or blood.

This clone was observed a few times. Its antigen is as yet unknown. V was pared by 6 bases and J by 3 bases, with 14 bases between. The CDR3 consists of 14 residues. Germline V gene sequence: CDR1 MNHNS, CDR2 SASEGT. TCRdb's copy holds only in-frame clones and misses some; the assay was immunoSEQ multiplex PCR. The data contain roughly 80,000 clones, about nine tenths of them singletons. The source was unstimulated CD8+ T cells sorted from spleen or lymph node cells, collected before transplant. This sequence was found in a human donor who was the organ donor for an intestinal transplant. This chain uses TRBV6-1 with TRBJ1-1, with D perhaps matching TRBD1 (6 bases). The CDR3 region is CASSLQGDDTEAFF. The CDR3 nucleotides read TGTGCCAGCAGCCTACAGGGAGATGACACTGAAGCTTTCTTT.